Listed below are T cell receptor beta chains from one sample, sequenced in a study of blood T cell repertoires in COVID-19. Data came from immunoSEQ multiplex PCR; TCRdb stores just in-frame clones and leaves some out. The sample yields approximately 230,000 clones, around 88% seen once. Sequenced: peripheral blood. Receptors were obtained from a woman aged 25 to 45 with COVID-19, enrolled during active disease. CDR3s include the opening cysteine and the closing phenylalanine or tryptophan. The D gene is left open where the match is weak. Size is omitted from some rows. Given values are once, few, many or a class for expanded clones.

D gene	V gene	J gene	clone size	CDR3 length	CDR3 DNA	CDR3 protein
TRBD2	TRBV9	TRBJ2-3	NA	15	TGTGCCAGCAGCGTAGGGAGCGGGGGGCTGGATACGCAGTATTTT	CASSVGSGGLDTQYF
NA	TRBV9	TRBJ2-1	NA	14	TGTGCCAGCGGGTCCGGACTCCTCCACAATGAGCAGTTCTTC	CASGSGLLHNEQFF
TRBD1	TRBV7-9	TRBJ1-4	NA	17	TGTGCCAGCAGCCCCGGACAGGGGATTGCAACTAATGAAAAACTGTTTTTT	CASSPGQGIATNEKLFF
NA	TRBV7-2	TRBJ1-2	NA	13	TGTGCCAGCAGCTTCGAGGTAAACTATGGCTACACCTTC	CASSFEVNYGYTF
TRBD1	TRBV28	TRBJ2-1	NA	15	TGTGCCAGCAGTAGGGGACAGGGAGGGTACAATGAGCAGTTCTTC	CASSRGQGGYNEQFF
TRBD1	TRBV28	TRBJ1-2	NA	14	TGTGCCAGCAGCCGAGGGACAGATCGCTATGGCTACACCTTC	CASSRGTDRYGYTF
TRBD1	TRBV27	TRBJ1-2	NA	16	TGTGCCAGCACCCTCACCCGGGACAGCTTTAACTATGGCTACACCTTC	CASTLTRDSFNYGYTF
NA	TRBV4-1	TRBJ2-3	NA	14	TGCGCCAGCAGCCTCCAAAAGGCCGGGAGTACGCAGTATTTT	CASSLQKAGSTQYF
NA	TRBV28	TRBJ2-7	once	13	TGTGCCAGCAGTTTTTCCGTCTCCTACGAGCAGTACTTC	CASSFSVSYEQYF
TRBD1	TRBV9	TRBJ1-6	NA	14	TGTGCCAGCAGCCAAGCACAGGGGTTTTCACCCCTCCACTTT	CASSQAQGFSPLHF
NA	TRBV5-4	TRBJ2-5	NA	13	TGTGCCAGCAGCCGACTCGACCAAGAGACCCAGTACTTC	CASSRLDQETQYF
TRBD2	TRBV9	TRBJ2-3	NA	14	TGTGCCAGCAGCGCCAGCGGGGGGCCAGATACGCAGTATTTT	CASSASGGPDTQYF
NA	TRBV18	TRBJ2-7	NA	16	TGTGCCAGCTCACCGACACGGACCTTGACAGCCTACGAGCAGTACTTC	CASSPTRTLTAYEQYF
TRBD1	TRBV13	TRBJ1-1	NA	14	TGTGCCAGCAGCCAGGGACAGGGGGCCACTGAAGCTTTCTTT	CASSQGQGATEAFF
TRBD2	TRBV24-1	TRBJ2-3	NA	14	TGTGCCACCGTGGGGGAGGGAGACACAGATACGCAGTATTTT	CATVGEGDTDTQYF
TRBD1	TRBV5-6	TRBJ1-1	NA	15	TGTGCCAGCAGCTTCGGGACAGGGGAGGGCACTGAAGCTTTCTTT	CASSFGTGEGTEAFF
NA	TRBV12-3/TRBV12-4	TRBJ1-2	NA	13	TGTGCCAGCAGTTTCGACGGGGGATATGGCTACACCTTC	CASSFDGGYGYTF
NA	TRBV2	TRBJ2-3	NA	15	TGTGCCAGCAGTGAGGCGGGCAGAAGGTCGGATACGCAGTATTTT	CASSEAGRRSDTQYF
TRBD1	TRBV6-2/TRBV6-3	TRBJ1-1	once	16	TGTGCCAGCAGTTACACCTCTCCCGGGACAGGTTATAAGGCTTTCTTT	CASSYTSPGTGYKAFF
NA	TRBV19	TRBJ1-2	NA	13	TGTGCCAGTACCCCTGGGGGGGGTTATGGCTACACCTTC	CASTPGGGYGYTF
NA	TRBV19	TRBJ1-3	NA	14	TGTGCCAGTAGTTACGCAAGTAGGGGGAACACCATATATTTT	CASSYASRGNTIYF
TRBD1	TRBV6-5	TRBJ2-5	NA	16	TGTGCCAGCAGTTACGACGACCGGACAGGGGGCGGGACCCAGTACTTC	CASSYDDRTGGGTQYF
NA	TRBV4-3	TRBJ2-1	NA	16	TGCGCCAGCAGCCAACCCAGCGGTGACTCCTACAATGAGCAGTTCTTC	CASSQPSGDSYNEQFF
TRBD1	TRBV19	TRBJ1-6	NA	17	TGTGCCAGTAGTATGGGGTCGAGACAGGGTTGGAATTCACCCCTCCACTTT	CASSMGSRQGWNSPLHF
NA	TRBV19	TRBJ2-7	NA	13	TGTGCCAGTAGTATGCAGGGTGTCTACGAGCAGTACTTC	CASSMQGVYEQYF
NA	TRBV27	TRBJ2-7	NA	16	TGTGCCAGCAGCAGAATGCTTGGAGGTTCTACCTACGAGCAGTACTTC	CASSRMLGGSTYEQYF
TRBD1	TRBV25-1	TRBJ1-2	NA	13	TGTGCCAGCAGTGATACAGGGGAGTATGGCTACACCTTC	CASSDTGEYGYTF
TRBD1	TRBV4-3	TRBJ2-7	NA	17	TGCGCCAGCAGCCAAGATCGGGAGCAGGGGGCCGTCTACGAGCAGTACTTC	CASSQDREQGAVYEQYF
NA	TRBV5-6	TRBJ1-3	NA	18	TGTGCCAGCAGCTTGGTCCCAGGACGCGGGAGCTCTGGAAACACCATATATTTT	CASSLVPGRGSSGNTIYF
TRBD1	TRBV19	TRBJ2-5	NA	20	TGTGCCAGTAGTGGCAACCGGGACAGGGGATGGAATTACCTCCAAGAGACCCAGTACTTC	CASSGNRDRGWNYLQETQYF
NA	TRBV2	TRBJ2-2	NA	11	TGTGCCAGCACAGGCACCGGGGAGCTGTTTTTT	CASTGTGELFF
NA	TRBV2	TRBJ1-1	few	14	TGTGCCAGCAGTGGAGCACAGACGAACACTGAAGCTTTCTTT	CASSGAQTNTEAFF
NA	TRBV6-2/TRBV6-3	TRBJ2-7	few	16	TGTGCCAGCAGTTACTCCCAGACAGGTCGGCTCTACGAGCAGTACTTC	CASSYSQTGRLYEQYF
TRBD1	TRBV6-5	TRBJ1-3	NA	14	TGTGCCAGCAGCCGACAGGGGGCTGGAAACACCATATATTTT	CASSRQGAGNTIYF
NA	TRBV11-2	TRBJ2-3	NA	15	TGTGCCAGCAGCCGACAAGCAGCTAGCACAGATACGCAGTATTTT	CASSRQAASTDTQYF
NA	TRBV6-4	TRBJ2-5	few	16	TGTGCCAGCAGTGACTCCCATTCAGGGGTCCGGGGGACCCAGTACTTC	CASSDSHSGVRGTQYF
TRBD1	TRBV28	TRBJ1-5	NA	15	TGTGCCAGCAGTTTCGGGGACAGGGGGCAACAGCCCCAGCATTTT	CASSFGDRGQQPQHF
NA	TRBV4-1	TRBJ1-4	NA	15	TGCGCCAGCAGCCAAGATCAGGCGGAGGCTGAAAAACTGTTTTTT	CASSQDQAEAEKLFF
TRBD1	TRBV29-1	TRBJ1-1	NA	13	TGCAGCGTTGAGGACAGGGGGCGGTCTGAAGCTTTCTTT	CSVEDRGRSEAFF
NA	TRBV28	TRBJ1-1	NA	14	TGTGCCAGCAGTTTGCCTCGCGAGAACACTGAAGCTTTCTTT	CASSLPRENTEAFF
TRBD1	TRBV5-4	TRBJ1-1	NA	15	TGTGCCAGCAGCGGTCTGACAGGGGGGATCACTGAAGCTTTCTTT	CASSGLTGGITEAFF
TRBD1	TRBV5-4	TRBJ2-7	NA	14	TGTGCCAGCAGCTTGCAAAGGGGGCAGTACGAGCAGTACTTC	CASSLQRGQYEQYF